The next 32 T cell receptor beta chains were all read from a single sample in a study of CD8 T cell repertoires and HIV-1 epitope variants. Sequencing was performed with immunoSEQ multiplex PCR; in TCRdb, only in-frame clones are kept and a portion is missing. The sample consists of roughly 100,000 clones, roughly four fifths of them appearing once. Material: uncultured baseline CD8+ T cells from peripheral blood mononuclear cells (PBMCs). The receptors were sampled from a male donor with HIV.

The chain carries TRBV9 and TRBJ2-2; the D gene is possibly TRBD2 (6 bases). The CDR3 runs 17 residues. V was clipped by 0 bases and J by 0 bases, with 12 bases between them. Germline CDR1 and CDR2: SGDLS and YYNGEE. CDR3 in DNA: TGTGCCAGCAGCGTAGCTAGGGGAGGAACGAACACCGGGGAGCTGTTTTTT. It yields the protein CASSVARGGTNTGELFF.

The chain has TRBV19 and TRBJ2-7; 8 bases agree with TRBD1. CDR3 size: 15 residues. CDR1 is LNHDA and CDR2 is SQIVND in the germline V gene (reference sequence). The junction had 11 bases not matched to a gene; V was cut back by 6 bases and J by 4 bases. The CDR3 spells CASRTSGQDFYEQYF. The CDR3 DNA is TGTGCCAGTAGGACATCGGGACAGGACTTTTACGAGCAGTACTTC. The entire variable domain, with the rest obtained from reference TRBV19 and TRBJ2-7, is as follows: DGGITQSPKYLFRKEGQNVTLSCEQNLNHDAMYWYRQDPGQGLRLIYYSQIVNDFQKGDIAEGYSVSREKKESFPLTVTSAQKNPTAFYLCASRTSGQDFYEQYFGPGTRLTVT.

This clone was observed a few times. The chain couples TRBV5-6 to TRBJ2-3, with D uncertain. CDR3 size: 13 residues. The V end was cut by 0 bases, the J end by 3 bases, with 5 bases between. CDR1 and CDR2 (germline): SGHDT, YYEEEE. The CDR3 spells CASSLDGTDTQYF. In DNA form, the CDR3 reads TGTGCCAGCAGCTTGGATGGTACAGATACGCAGTATTTT.

The CDR3 loop reads CASSSLAGRGEQFF. In DNA form, the CDR3 reads TGTGCCAGCAGCTCCCTAGCGGGGCGGGGGGAGCAGTTCTTC. The genes are TRBV7-2 and TRBJ2-1; 9 positions match TRBD2. The germline gives CDR1 SGHTA, CDR2 FQGNSA. The junction had 8 bases not matched to a gene; V was cut back by 4 bases and J by 10 bases. This CDR3 contains 14 residues.

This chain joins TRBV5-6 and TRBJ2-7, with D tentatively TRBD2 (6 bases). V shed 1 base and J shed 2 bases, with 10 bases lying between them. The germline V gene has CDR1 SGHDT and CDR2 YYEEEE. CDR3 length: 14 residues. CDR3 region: CASSLNPGAYEQYF. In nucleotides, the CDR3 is TGTGCCAGCAGCTTGAACCCGGGAGCCTACGAGCAGTACTTC.

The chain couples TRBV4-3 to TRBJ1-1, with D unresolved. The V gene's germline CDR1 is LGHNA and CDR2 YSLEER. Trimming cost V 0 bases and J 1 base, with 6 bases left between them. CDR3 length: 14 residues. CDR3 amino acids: CASSQENQNTEAFF. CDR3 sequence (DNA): TGCGCCAGCAGCCAAGAGAACCAGAACACTGAAGCTTTCTTT.

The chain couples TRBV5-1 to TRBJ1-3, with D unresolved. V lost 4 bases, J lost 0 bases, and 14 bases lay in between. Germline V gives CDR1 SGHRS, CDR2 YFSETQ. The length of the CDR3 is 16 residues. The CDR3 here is CASSTGVDGSGNTIYF. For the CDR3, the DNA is TGCGCCAGCAGCACGGGAGTAGACGGCTCTGGAAACACCATATATTTT.

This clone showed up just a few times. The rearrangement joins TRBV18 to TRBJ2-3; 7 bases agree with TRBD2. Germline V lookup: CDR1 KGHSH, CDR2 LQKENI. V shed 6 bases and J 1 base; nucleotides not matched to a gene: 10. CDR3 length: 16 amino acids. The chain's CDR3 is CASSPKAGIGTDTQYF. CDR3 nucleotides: TGTGCCAGCTCGCCAAAAGCGGGAATAGGCACAGATACGCAGTATTTT.

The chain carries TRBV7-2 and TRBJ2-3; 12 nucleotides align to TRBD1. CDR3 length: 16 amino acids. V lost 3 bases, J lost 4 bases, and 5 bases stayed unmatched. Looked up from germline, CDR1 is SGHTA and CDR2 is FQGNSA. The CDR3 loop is CASSFGGQGAADTQYF. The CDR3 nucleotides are TGTGCCAGCAGCTTTGGGGGACAGGGGGCCGCAGATACGCAGTATTTT.

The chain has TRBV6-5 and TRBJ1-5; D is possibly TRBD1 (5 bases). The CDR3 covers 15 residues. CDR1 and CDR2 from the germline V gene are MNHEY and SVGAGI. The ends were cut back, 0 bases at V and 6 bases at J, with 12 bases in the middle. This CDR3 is CASSYSGGFGQPQHF. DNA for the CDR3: TGTGCCAGCAGTTACTCTGGGGGGTTTGGTCAGCCCCAGCATTTT.

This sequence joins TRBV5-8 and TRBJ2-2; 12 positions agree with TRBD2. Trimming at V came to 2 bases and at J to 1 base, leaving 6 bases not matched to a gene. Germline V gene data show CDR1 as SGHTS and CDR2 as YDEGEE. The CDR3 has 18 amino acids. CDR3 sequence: CASSFRLAGGRNTGELFF. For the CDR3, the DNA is TGTGCCAGCAGCTTCCGGCTAGCGGGGGGGCGGAACACCGGGGAGCTGTTTTTT.

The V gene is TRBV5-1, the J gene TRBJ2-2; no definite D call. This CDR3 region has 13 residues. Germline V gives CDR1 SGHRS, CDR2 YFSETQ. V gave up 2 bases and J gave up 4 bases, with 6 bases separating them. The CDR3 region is CASSFQSTGELFF. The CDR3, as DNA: TGCGCCAGCAGCTTTCAGAGCACCGGGGAGCTGTTTTTT. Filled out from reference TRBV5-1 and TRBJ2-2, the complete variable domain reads KAGVTQTPRYLIKTRGQQVTLSCSPISGHRSVSWYQQTPGQGLQFLFEYFSETQRNKGNFPGRFSGRQFSNSRSEMNVSTLELGDSALYLCASSFQSTGELFFGEGSRLTVL.

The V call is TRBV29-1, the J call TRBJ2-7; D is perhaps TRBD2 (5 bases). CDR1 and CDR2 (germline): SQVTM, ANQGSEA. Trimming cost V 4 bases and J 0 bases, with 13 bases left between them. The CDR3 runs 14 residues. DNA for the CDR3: TGCAGCGTTGTAATGAGGGCCGTCTCCTACGAGCAGTACTTC. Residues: CSVVMRAVSYEQYF.

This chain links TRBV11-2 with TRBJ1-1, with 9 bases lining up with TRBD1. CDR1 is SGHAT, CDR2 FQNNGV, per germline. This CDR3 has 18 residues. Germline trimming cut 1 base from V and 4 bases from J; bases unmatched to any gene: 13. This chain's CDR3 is CASSLVVTGGSWGTEAFF. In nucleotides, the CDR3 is TGTGCCAGCAGCTTAGTCGTGACAGGGGGGTCTTGGGGCACTGAAGCTTTCTTT.

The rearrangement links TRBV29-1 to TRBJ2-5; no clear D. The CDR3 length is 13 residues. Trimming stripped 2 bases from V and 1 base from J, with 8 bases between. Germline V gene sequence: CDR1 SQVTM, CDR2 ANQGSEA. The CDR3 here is CSVERNTQETQYF. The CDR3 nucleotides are TGCAGCGTTGAAAGGAACACCCAAGAGACCCAGTACTTC.

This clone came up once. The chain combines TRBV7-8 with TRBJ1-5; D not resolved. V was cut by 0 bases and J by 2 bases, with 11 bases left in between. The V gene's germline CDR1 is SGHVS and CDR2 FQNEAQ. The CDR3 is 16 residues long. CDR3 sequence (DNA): TGTGCCAGCAGCTTAGCGGGGAATTTCGGCAATCAGCCCCAGCATTTT. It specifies CASSLAGNFGNQPQHF.

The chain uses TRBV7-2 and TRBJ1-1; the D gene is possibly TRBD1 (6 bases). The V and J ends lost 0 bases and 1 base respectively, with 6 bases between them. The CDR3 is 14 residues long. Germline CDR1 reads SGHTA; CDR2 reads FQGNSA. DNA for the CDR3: TGTGCCAGCAGCTTAGCGACAGGGAACACTGAAGCTTTCTTT. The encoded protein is CASSLATGNTEAFF.

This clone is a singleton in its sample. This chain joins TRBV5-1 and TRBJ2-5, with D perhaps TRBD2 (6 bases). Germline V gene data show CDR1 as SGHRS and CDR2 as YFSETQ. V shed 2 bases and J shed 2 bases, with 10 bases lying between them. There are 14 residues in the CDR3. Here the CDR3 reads CASSFSGTQETQYF. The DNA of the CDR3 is TGCGCCAGCAGCTTCTCGGGGACTCAAGAGACCCAGTACTTC.

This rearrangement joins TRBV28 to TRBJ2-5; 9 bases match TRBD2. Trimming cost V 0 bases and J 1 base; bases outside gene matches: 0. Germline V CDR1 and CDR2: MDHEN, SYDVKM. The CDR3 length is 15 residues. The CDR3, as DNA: TGTGCCAGCAGTTTATGGACTAGCGGCCAAGAGACCCAGTACTTC. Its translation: CASSLWTSGQETQYF.

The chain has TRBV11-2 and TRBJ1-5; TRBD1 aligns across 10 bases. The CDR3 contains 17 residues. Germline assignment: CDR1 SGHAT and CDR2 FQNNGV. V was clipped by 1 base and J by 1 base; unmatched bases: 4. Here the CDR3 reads CASSLGDRGGSNQPQHF. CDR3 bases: TGTGCCAGCAGCTTAGGGGACAGGGGAGGGAGCAATCAGCCCCAGCATTTT.

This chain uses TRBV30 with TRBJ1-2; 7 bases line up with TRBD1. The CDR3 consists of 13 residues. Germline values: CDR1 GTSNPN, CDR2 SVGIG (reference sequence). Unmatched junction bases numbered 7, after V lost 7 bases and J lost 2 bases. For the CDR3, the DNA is TGTGCCTACTCAACAGGGGAGAACTATGGCTACACCTTC. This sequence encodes CAYSTGENYGYTF.

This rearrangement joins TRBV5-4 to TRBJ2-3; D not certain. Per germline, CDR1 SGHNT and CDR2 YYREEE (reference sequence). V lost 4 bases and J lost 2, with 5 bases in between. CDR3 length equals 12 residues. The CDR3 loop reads CASSLATDTQYF. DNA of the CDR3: TGTGCCAGCAGCCTTGCCACAGATACGCAGTATTTT.

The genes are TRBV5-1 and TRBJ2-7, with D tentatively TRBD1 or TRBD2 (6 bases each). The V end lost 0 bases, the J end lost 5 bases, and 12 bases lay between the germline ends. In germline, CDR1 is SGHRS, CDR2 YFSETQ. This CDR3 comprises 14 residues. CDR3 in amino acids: CASSLGGGSNEQYF. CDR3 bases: TGCGCCAGCAGCTTGGGAGGGGGGTCCAACGAGCAGTACTTC.

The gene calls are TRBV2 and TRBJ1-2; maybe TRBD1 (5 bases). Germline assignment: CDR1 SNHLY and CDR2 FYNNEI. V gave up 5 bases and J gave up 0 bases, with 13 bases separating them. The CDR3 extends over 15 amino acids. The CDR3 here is CASSLRDWTNYGYTF. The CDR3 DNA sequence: TGTGCCAGCAGTTTACGGGACTGGACTAACTATGGCTACACCTTC. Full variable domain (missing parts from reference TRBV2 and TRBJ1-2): EPEVTQTPSHQVTQMGQEVILRCVPISNHLYFYWYRQILGQKVEFLVSFYNNEISEKSEIFDDQFSVERPDGSNFTLKIRSTKLEDSAMYFCASSLRDWTNYGYTFGSGTRLTVV.

CDR3 DNA: TGTGCCAGCAGCTGGGGGCAGATATCTGGGCAAGAGACCCAGTACTTC. Encoded protein: CASSWGQISGQETQYF. This chain joins TRBV5-8 and TRBJ2-5; D perhaps matches TRBD1 (6 bases). Germline V CDR1 and CDR2: SGHTS, YDEGEE. The CDR3 extends over 16 amino acids. V lost 3 bases, J lost 2 bases, and 17 bases lay in between.

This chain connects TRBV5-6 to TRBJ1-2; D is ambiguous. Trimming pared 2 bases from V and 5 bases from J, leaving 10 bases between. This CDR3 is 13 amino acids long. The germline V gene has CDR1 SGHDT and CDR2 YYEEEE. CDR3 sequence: CASSLEAGYGYTF. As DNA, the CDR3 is TGTGCCAGCAGCTTAGAGGCGGGGTATGGCTACACCTTC.

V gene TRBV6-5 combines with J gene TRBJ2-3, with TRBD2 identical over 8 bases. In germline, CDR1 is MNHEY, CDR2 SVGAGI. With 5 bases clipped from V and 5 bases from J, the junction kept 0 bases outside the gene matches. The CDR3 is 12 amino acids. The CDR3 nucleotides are TGTGCCAGCAGTCGGGGGGGAGATACGCAGTATTTT. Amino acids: CASSRGGDTQYF.

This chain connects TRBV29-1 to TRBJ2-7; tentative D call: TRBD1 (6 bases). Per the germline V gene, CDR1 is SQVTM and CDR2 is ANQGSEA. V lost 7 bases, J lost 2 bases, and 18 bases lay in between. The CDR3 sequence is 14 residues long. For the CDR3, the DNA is TGCAGCGCCCGAGAACAGGGAGCCACCTACGAGCAGTACTTC. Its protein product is CSAREQGATYEQYF.

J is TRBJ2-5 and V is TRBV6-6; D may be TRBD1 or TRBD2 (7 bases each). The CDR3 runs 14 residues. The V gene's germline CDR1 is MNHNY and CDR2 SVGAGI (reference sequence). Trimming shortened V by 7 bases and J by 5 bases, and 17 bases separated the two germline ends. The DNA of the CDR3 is TGTGCCAGCACCAGACAGGGAGGGTTGGAGACCCAGTACTTC. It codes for CASTRQGGLETQYF.

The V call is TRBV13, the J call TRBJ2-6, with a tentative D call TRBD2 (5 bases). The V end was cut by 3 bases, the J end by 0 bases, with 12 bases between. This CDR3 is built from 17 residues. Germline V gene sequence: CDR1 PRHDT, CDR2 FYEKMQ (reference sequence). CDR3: CASSFYSGNSGANVLTF. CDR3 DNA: TGTGCCAGCAGCTTTTACTCCGGGAACTCTGGGGCCAACGTCCTGACTTTC.

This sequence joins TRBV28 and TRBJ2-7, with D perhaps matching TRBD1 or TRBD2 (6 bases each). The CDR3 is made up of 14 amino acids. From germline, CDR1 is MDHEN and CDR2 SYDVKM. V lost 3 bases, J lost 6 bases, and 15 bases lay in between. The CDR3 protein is CASSFGGRPGEQYF. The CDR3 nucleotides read TGTGCCAGCAGTTTTGGGGGGCGTCCTGGCGAGCAGTACTTC.

The CDR3 region is CASSMTSFDEQYF. The CDR3 region has the DNA TGTGCCAGCAGCATGACTAGCTTCGACGAGCAGTACTTC. The chain uses TRBV5-8 and TRBJ2-7; 7 bases map to TRBD2. The V segment lost 4 bases and the J segment 5 bases; nucleotides outside the gene matches: 6. Germline V gene sequence: CDR1 SGHTS, CDR2 YDEGEE. CDR3 length: 13 amino acids.